This TCR beta chain was observed in a study of blood T cell repertoires in COVID-19. Looking at the study overall: Collection of acute and convalescent COVID-19 samples took place in the United States, Italy and Spain.

In the authors' methods: Reference gene primer amplification yielded estimated nucleated cell counts. Profiled with immunoSEQ multiplex PCR; TCRdb holds only in-frame clones, not every one. From that table come the V and J calls and clone size; the DNA was used to work out D and trimming. The table shows about 67,000 clones, with 70% to 90% occurring only once. This clone was recorded a few times. The CDR3 sequence is 14 residues long. Germline V lookup: CDR1 SGHTA, CDR2 FQGNSA. V was pared by 1 base and J by 4 bases, with 10 bases between. The source is a woman over 75 with acute or convalescent COVID-19. The chain employs TRBV7-2 and TRBJ1-1; D is undetermined. Sequenced material: peripheral blood. The CDR3: CASSLGPAVTEAFF. In DNA, the CDR3 is TGTGCCAGCAGCTTAGGACCAGCGGTCACTGAAGCTTTCTTT.